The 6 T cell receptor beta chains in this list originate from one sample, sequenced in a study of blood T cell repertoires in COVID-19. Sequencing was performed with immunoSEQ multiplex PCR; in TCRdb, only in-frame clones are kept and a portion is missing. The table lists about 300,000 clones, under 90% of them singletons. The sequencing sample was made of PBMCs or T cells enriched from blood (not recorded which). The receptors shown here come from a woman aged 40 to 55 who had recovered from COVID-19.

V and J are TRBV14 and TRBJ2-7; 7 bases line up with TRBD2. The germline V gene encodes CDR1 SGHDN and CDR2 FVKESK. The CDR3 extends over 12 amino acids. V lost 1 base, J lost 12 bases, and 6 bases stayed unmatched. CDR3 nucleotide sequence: TGTGCCAGCAGCCAAGCCTCGCGGGAGAGGTACTTC. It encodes CASSQASRERYF.

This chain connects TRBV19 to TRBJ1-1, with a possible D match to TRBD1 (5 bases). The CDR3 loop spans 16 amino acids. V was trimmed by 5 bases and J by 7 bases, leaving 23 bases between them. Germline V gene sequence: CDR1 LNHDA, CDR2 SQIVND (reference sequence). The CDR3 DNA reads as TGTGCCAGTAGTCACAGAGGACCGGATCGGGGGTTTGAAGCTTTCTTT. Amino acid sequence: CASSHRGPDRGFEAFF.

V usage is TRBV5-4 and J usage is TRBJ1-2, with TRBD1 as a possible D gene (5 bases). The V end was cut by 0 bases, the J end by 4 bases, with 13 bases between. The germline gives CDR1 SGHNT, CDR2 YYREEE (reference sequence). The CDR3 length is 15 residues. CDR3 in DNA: TGTGCCAGCAGCTTGGCAGGGCTTGGTAGCTATGGCTACACCTTC. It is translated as CASSLAGLGSYGYTF.

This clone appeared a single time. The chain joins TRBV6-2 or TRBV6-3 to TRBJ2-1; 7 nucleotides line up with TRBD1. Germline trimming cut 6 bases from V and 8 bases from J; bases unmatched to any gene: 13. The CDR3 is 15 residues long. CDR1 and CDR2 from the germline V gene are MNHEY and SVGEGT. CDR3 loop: CASSSLTGLKDEQFF. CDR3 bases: TGTGCCAGCAGCTCCTTGACAGGGTTAAAGGATGAGCAGTTCTTC.

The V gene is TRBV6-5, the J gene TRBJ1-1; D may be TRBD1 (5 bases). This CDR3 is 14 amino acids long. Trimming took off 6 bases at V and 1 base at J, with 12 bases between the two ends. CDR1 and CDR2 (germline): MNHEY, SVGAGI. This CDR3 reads CASRGVGSNTEAFF. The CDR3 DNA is TGTGCCAGCAGAGGGGTCGGATCGAACACTGAAGCTTTCTTT.

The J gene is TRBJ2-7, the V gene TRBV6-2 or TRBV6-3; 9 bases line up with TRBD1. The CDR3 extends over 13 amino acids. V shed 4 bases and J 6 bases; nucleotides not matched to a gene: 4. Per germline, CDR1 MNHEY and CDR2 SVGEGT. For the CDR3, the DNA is TGTGCCAGCAGTTCGTGGACAGGGGTCGAGCAGTACTTC. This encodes CASSSWTGVEQYF.